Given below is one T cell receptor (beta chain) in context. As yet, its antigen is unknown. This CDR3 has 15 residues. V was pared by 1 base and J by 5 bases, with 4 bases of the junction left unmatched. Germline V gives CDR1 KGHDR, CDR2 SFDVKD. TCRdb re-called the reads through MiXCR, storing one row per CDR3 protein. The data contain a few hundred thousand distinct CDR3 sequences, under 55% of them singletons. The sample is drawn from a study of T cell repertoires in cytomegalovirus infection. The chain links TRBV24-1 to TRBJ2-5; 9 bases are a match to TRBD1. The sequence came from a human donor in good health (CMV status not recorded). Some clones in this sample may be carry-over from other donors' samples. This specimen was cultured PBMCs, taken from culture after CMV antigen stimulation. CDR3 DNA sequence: TGTGCCACCAGTGATTTCGACAGGGGGGGGGAGACCCAGTACTTC. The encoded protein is CATSDFDRGGETQYF.